The 21 T cell receptor beta chains reported below all come from one sample, sequenced in a study of molecular identifiers for immune sequencing clone quantification. TCRdb processed the PCR reads anew with MiXCR; each CDR3 protein has one entry. The sample records over 600,000 distinct CDR3 sequences, around 20% being singletons. Material: naive CD8+ T cells from blood, with Jurkat cell RNA spiked in. The sample's subset: FACS-sorted CD8+CD4-CCR7+CD45RA+ naive T cells. The receptor set was obtained from a human donor in good health. Some libraries in this study had Jurkat cell RNA spiked in.

The chain is built from TRBV4-3 and TRBJ2-7, with D maybe TRBD1 (6 bases). The CDR3 sequence is 15 residues long. Between the trimmed V and J ends, which lost 4 bases and 2 bases, there was a span of 15 bases. Germline V gene data show CDR1 as LGHNA and CDR2 as YSLEER. The chain's CDR3 is CASSLRTESTYEQYF. CDR3 bases: TGCGCCAGCAGCCTCAGGACAGAGTCCACCTACGAGCAGTACTTC.

This clonotype was observed a handful of times. This chain connects TRBV20-1 to TRBJ1-3; TRBD1 might be the D (6 bases). Trimming cost V 2 bases and J 0 bases, with 17 bases left between them. The germline V gene has CDR1 DFQATT and CDR2 SNEGSKA (reference sequence). The CDR3 consists of 17 residues. CDR3 coding DNA: TGCAGTGCTAGATGGCTCGGGGGGCCCCACTCTGGAAACACCATATATTTT. Its translation: CSARWLGGPHSGNTIYF.

Of note for this clonotype: This clone may be a read error of a much larger clone one base away. The chain employs TRBV20-1 and TRBJ2-3, with TRBD2 matching over 7 bases. The trim removed 8 bases at V and 2 bases at J, leaving 16 bases unmatched. In germline, CDR1 is DFQATT, CDR2 SNEGSKA (reference sequence). CDR3 length: 16 residues. CDR3 sequence (DNA): TGCAGTACTCGTCTCCTAGCGGCCAAAATCACAGATACGCAGTATTTT. Amino acids: CSTRLLAAKITDTQYF.

This clonotype has at least ten counts. This rearrangement joins TRBV28 to TRBJ2-7, with no clear D. CDR1 and CDR2 (germline): MDHEN, SYDVKM. Trimming pared 7 bases from V and 1 base from J, leaving 11 bases between. This CDR3 spans 13 amino acids. In DNA form, the CDR3 reads TGTGCCAGCAACCACAGCCCTTCCTACGAGCAGTACTTC. It translates to CASNHSPSYEQYF.

This clonotype was seen at least ten times. The rearrangement links TRBV2 to TRBJ1-1, with a possible D match to TRBD1 (6 bases). V was clipped by 0 bases and J by 1 base, with 9 bases between them. CDR1 SNHLY and CDR2 FYNNEI come from the germline V gene. This CDR3 is built from 15 residues. This chain's CDR3 is CASSEATGENTEAFF. CDR3 nucleotide sequence: TGTGCCAGCAGTGAAGCGACAGGCGAGAACACTGAAGCTTTCTTT.

As regards this clonotype: This may stem from a read error, because a much larger clone lies one nucleotide away. The chain couples TRBV15 to TRBJ2-7, with TRBD1 identical over 7 bases. Germline V gene sequence: CDR1 LNHNV, CDR2 YYDKDF (reference sequence). V was clipped by 8 bases and J by 9 bases; unmatched bases: 13. The CDR3 runs 13 residues. This CDR3 reads CATAGDRGLVQYF. The CDR3 bases are TGTGCCACCGCTGGGGACAGAGGACTGGTGCAGTACTTC.

The gene calls are TRBV7-9 and TRBJ2-7; 8 positions agree with TRBD2. V trimming: 7 bases; J trimming: 5 bases; junction bases outside the gene matches: 25. CDR3 length: 19 amino acids. The germline V gene encodes CDR1 SEHNR and CDR2 FQNEAQ (reference sequence). CDR3 coding DNA: TGTGCCAGCACTCCAGTGGCGGGAGGCCAACCTTTTATACCCCACGAGCAGTACTTC. Its translation: CASTPVAGGQPFIPHEQYF.

Remarks on this clonotype: This may be a read error: a much more frequent sequence differs by one nucleotide. The gene calls are TRBV5-1 and TRBJ2-7; 9 bases fit TRBD2. With 3 bases clipped from V and 4 bases from J, the junction kept 8 bases outside the gene matches. CDR3 length: 15 residues. Germline CDR1 reads SGHRS; CDR2 reads YFSETQ. CDR3 in amino acids: CASSWGTSRGYEQYF. The CDR3 coding sequence is TGCGCCAGCAGCTGGGGGACTAGCAGGGGTTACGAGCAGTACTTC.

This clonotype was observed many times. The CDR3 DNA is TGTGCCAGTACCTCGACTAGCGGGAGCGGTTTGTCGCAGTATTTT. Translated, it gives CASTSTSGSGLSQYF. V is TRBV19 and J is TRBJ2-3; 12 bases match TRBD2. The CDR3 contains 15 residues. Germline-derived CDR1 and CDR2 are LNHDA and SQIVND (reference sequence). J lost 10 bases, V lost 7 bases, and 12 bases had no gene match. Full variable domain (outside the CDR3, taken from reference TRBV19 and TRBJ2-3): DGGITQSPKYLFRKEGQNVTLSCEQNLNHDAMYWYRQDPGQGLRLIYYSQIVNDFQKGDIAEGYSVSREKKESFPLTVTSAQKNPTAFYLCASTSTSGSGLSQYFGPGTRLTVL.

To note about this clonotype: A read error is possible here, since a much larger clone lies one base away. This sequence joins TRBV23-1 and TRBJ1-5, with TRBD1 identical over 10 bases. TRBV23-1 is marked as an open reading frame, function uncertain. The J segment lost 6 bases and the V segment lost 2 bases, leaving 10 bases of the junction unmatched. The length of the CDR3 is 17 residues. DNA for the CDR3: TGCGCCAGCAGTCAAAATTGGGACAGGGGTTTAGGTCAGCCCCAGCATTTT. It codes for CASSQNWDRGLGQPQHF.

In this sample, this clonotype turned up many times. The J gene is TRBJ1-2, the V gene TRBV7-9; no definite D call. Trimming stripped 1 base from V and 4 bases from J, with 13 bases between. The length of the CDR3 is 15 residues. Germline-derived CDR1 and CDR2 are SEHNR and FQNEAQ (reference sequence). DNA for the CDR3: TGTGCCAGCAGCTTAGTTCCAGGCACCATCTATGGCTACACCTTC. It encodes CASSLVPGTIYGYTF.

This clonotype was counted many times. The V gene is TRBV30, the J gene TRBJ2-7; TRBD1 aligns across 8 bases. V dropped 0 bases and J dropped 0; count of bases not matched to a gene: 4. The V gene's germline CDR1 is GTSNPN and CDR2 SVGIG (reference sequence). This CDR3 contains 15 residues. This CDR3 is CAWSVGTGGSYEQYF. CDR3 DNA sequence: TGTGCCTGGAGTGTGGGGACAGGAGGCTCCTACGAGCAGTACTTC.

This clonotype was seen repeatedly, ten times or more. The chain combines TRBV15 with TRBJ2-3, with 7 bases identical to TRBD2. Germline CDR1 and CDR2: LNHNV and YYDKDF (reference sequence). CDR3 length: 17 residues. Trimming at V came to 1 base and at J to 0 bases, leaving 7 bases not matched to a gene. In nucleotides, the CDR3 is TGTGCCACCAGCAGAGCGGGAGGCAGAATCAGCACAGATACGCAGTATTTT. It specifies CATSRAGGRISTDTQYF.

In this sample, this clonotype turned up many times. The V call is TRBV9, the J call TRBJ2-3, with D uncertain. Germline lookup yields CDR1 SGDLS and CDR2 YYNGEE. There are 17 residues in the CDR3. V lost 0 bases and J 2 bases, leaving 16 bases between the germline ends. CDR3 in amino acids: CASSVADPFIFTDTQYF. In DNA, the CDR3 is TGTGCCAGCAGCGTAGCCGACCCTTTCATTTTCACAGATACGCAGTATTTT.

This clonotype was counted only a few times. The chain has TRBV27 and TRBJ1-1; D remains ambiguous. The V gene's germline CDR1 is MNHEY and CDR2 SMNVEV (reference sequence). V lost 3 bases, J lost 2 bases, and 16 bases lay in between. This CDR3 is 16 amino acids long. CDR3 in DNA: TGTGCCAGCAGTTTGCTCCCCAAGGGAGAAAACACTGAAGCTTTCTTT. This translates into CASSLLPKGENTEAFF.

The CDR3 nucleotides are TGTGCCAGCTCACATACTACCACCGACAATGAGCAGTTCTTC. Translating gives CASSHTTTDNEQFF. This chain links TRBV18 with TRBJ2-1; D remains unclear. The V and J ends lost 4 bases and 5 bases respectively, with 12 bases between them. Germline V CDR1 and CDR2: KGHSH, LQKENI. There are 14 residues in the CDR3.

There are many counts of this clonotype. The V gene is TRBV7-9, the J gene TRBJ2-3; D may be TRBD1 (8 bases). The CDR3 covers 16 residues. Germline V lookup: CDR1 SEHNR, CDR2 FQNEAQ (reference sequence). V lost 5 bases and J 2 bases, leaving 17 bases between the germline ends. CDR3 sequence: CASSPQRGQDTDTQYF. The CDR3 nucleotides are TGTGCCAGCAGCCCGCAGCGGGGACAGGACACAGATACGCAGTATTTT.

Concerning this clonotype: A much larger clone lies one base from this, so it may be a read error. This chain joins TRBV6-1 and TRBJ2-7; D gene unclear. CDR1 MNHNS and CDR2 SASEGT come from the germline V gene. The CDR3 runs 13 residues. CDR3 protein: CASSEWAAGEQHF. For the CDR3, the DNA is TGTGCCAGCAGTGAATGGGCCGCTGGAGAGCAGCACTTC.

This clonotype was observed a handful of times. J is TRBJ2-5 and V is TRBV6-2 or TRBV6-3, with D perhaps TRBD1 (5 bases). V shed 0 bases and J shed 5 bases, with 16 bases lying between them. The CDR3 is 16 residues long. Germline CDR1 is MNHEY and CDR2 is SVGEGT. The CDR3 nucleotides are TGTGCCAGCAGTTACTCGATTGTAGCAGGGTTCGAGACCCAGTACTTC. Amino acids: CASSYSIVAGFETQYF.

This clonotype was observed at least ten times. CDR3 sequence (DNA): TGTGCCAGCTCACGAGACAGGGTCTCTGGGGCCAACGTCCTGACTTTC. As protein: CASSRDRVSGANVLTF. The J gene is TRBJ2-6, the V gene TRBV18, with 7 bases aligning to TRBD1. Germline V gives CDR1 KGHSH, CDR2 LQKENI. V shed 4 bases, J shed 0 bases, and the junction held 3 bases outside the gene matches. The CDR3 contains 16 residues.

Ten or more counts support this clonotype. This CDR3 reads CASSLIYDSPTDTQYF. For the CDR3, the DNA is TGTGCCAGCAGCTTAATTTACGACAGTCCCACAGATACGCAGTATTTT. This rearrangement joins TRBV11-2 to TRBJ2-3, with D possibly matching TRBD1 (5 bases). Trimming removed 2 bases at V and 2 bases at J, with 14 bases between. The V gene's germline CDR1 is SGHAT and CDR2 FQNNGV. The CDR3 runs to 16 residues.